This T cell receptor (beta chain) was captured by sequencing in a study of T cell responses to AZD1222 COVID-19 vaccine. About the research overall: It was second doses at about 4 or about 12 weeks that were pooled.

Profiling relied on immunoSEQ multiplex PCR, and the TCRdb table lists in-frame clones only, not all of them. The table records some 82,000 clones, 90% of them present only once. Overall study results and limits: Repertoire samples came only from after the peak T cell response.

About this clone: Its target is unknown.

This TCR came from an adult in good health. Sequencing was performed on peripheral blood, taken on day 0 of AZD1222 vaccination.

The CDR3: CASVGQGSEAFF. The DNA for the CDR3 is TGCGCCAGCGTCGGACAGGGCTCTGAAGCTTTCTTT. The chain is built from TRBV5-1 and TRBJ1-1, with 8 nucleotides matching TRBD1. This CDR3 is 12 amino acids long. Trimming removed 7 bases from V and 6 bases from J; junction bases left unmatched: 5. In germline, CDR1 is SGHRS, CDR2 YFSETQ.